This entry is about one TCR beta chain. Antigen: not known. The data were obtained in a study of T cell responses to AZD1222 COVID-19 vaccine. Study results and caveats: Vaccination with two AZD1222 doses was followed by a rise in Spike-specific TCR breadth and depth. Vaccine-associated CD4 TCRs spanned spike, dominant at 160-218 and 743-854.

Repertoires were generated with immunoSEQ multiplex PCR, while TCRdb's copy carries only in-frame clones and drops some. The table has more than 75,000 clones, nearly 90% seen once. Germline values: CDR1 SGHAT, CDR2 FQNNGV. The V gene end was trimmed by 0 bases and the J gene end by 2 bases; junction bases not matched to a gene: 7. The CDR3 contains 17 residues. This specimen consisted of peripheral blood, obtained on day 0 of AZD1222 vaccination. The clonotype originates from an adult in good health. The V call is TRBV11-2, the J call TRBJ2-7, with TRBD2 identical over 10 bases. The DNA for the CDR3 is TGTGCCAGCAGCTTAGAGGCTAGCGGGGGCTTTCCCTACGAGCAGTACTTC. It translates to CASSLEASGGFPYEQYF.